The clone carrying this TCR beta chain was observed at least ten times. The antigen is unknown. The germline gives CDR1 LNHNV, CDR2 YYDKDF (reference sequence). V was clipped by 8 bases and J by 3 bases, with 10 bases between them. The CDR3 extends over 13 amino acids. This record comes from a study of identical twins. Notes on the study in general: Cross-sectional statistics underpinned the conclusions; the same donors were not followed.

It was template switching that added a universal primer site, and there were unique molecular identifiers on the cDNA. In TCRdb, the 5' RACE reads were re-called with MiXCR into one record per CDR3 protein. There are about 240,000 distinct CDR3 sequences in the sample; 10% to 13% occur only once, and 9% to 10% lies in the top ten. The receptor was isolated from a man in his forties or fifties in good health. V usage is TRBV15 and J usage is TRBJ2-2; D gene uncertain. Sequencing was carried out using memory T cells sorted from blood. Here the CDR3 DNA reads TGTGCCACCGGTTCCGTGTACACCGGGGAGCTGTTTTTT. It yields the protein CATGSVYTGELFF. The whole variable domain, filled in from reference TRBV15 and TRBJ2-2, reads DAMVIQNPRYQVTQFGKPVTLSCSQTLNHNVMYWYQQKSSQAPKLLFHYYDKDFNNEADTPDNFQSRRPNTSFCFLDIRSPGLGDTAMYLCATGSVYTGELFFGEGSRLTVL.